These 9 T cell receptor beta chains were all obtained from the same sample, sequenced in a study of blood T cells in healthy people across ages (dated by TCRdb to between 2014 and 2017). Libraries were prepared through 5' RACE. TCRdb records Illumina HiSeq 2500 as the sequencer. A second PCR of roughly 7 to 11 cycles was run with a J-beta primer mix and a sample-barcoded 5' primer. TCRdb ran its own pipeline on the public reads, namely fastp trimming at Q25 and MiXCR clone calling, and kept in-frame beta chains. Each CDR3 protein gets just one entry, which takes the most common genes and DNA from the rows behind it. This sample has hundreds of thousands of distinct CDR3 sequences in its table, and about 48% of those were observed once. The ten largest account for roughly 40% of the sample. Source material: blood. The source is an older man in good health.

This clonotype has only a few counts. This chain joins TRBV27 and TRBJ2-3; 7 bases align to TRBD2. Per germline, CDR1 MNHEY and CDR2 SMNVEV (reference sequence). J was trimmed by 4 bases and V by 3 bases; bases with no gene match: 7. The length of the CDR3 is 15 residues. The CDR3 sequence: CASSLGGGPADTQYF. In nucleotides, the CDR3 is TGTGCCAGCAGTTTGGGGGGAGGGCCCGCAGATACGCAGTATTTT.

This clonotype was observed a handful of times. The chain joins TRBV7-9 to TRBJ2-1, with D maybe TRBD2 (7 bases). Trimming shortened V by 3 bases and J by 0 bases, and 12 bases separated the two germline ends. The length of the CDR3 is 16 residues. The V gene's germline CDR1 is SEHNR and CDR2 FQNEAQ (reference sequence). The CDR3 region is CASSLLGGVSYNEQFF. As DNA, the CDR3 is TGTGCCAGCAGCTTGCTAGGGGGGGTCTCCTACAATGAGCAGTTCTTC.

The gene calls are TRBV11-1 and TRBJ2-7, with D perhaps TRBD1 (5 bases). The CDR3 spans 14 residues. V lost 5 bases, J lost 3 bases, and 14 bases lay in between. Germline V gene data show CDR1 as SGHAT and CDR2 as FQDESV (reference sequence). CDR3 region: CASSQDIKIYEQYF. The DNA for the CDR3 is TGTGCCAGCAGCCAGGACATAAAGATCTACGAGCAGTACTTC.

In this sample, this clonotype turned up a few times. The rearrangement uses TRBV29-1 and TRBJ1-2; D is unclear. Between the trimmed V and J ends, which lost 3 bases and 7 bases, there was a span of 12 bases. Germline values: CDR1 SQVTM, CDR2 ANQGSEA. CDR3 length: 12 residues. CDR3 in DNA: TGCAGCGTTGATTTAGCCGGGATTGGCTACACCTTC. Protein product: CSVDLAGIGYTF.

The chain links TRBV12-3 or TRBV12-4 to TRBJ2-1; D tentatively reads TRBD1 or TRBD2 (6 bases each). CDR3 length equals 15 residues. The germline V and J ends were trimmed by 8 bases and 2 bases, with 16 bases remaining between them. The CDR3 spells CASLRGGTTYNEQFF. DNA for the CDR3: TGTGCCAGCCTGAGAGGGGGGACGACCTACAATGAGCAGTTCTTC.

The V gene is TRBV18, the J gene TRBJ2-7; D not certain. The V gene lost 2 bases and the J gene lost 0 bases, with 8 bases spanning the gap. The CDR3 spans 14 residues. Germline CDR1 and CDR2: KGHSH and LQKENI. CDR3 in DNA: TGTGCCAGCTCACCAGACTTCGGCTCCTACGAGCAGTACTTC. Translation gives CASSPDFGSYEQYF.

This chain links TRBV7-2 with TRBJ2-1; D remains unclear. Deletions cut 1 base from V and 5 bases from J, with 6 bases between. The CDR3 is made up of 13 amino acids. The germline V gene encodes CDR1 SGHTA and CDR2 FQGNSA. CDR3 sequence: CASSLVGDNEQFF. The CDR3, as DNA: TGTGCCAGCAGCTTAGTCGGTGACAATGAGCAGTTCTTC.

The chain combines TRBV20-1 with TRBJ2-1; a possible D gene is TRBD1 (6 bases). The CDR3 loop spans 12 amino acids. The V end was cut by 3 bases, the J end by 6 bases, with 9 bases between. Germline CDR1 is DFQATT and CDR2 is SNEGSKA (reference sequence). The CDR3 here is CSASSGVNEQFF. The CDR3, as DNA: TGCAGTGCTAGCTCAGGGGTCAATGAGCAGTTCTTC.

In DNA form, the CDR3 reads TGTGCCAGCAAGCTTATGCGGGAGAGGCTTGTCAATGAGCAGTACTTC. Its translation: CASKLMRERLVNEQYF. The chain carries TRBV11-3 and TRBJ2-5; TRBD2 aligns across 7 bases. Germline V gene lookup returns CDR1 SGHNT and CDR2 YENEEA. The J segment lost 11 bases and the V segment lost 7 bases, leaving 22 bases of the junction unmatched. The CDR3 totals 16 residues. The full variable domain, completed using reference TRBV11-3 and TRBJ2-5, is EAGVVQSPRYKIIEKKQPVAFWCNPISGHNTLYWYLQNLGQGPELLIRYENEEAVDDSQLPKDRFSAERLKGVDSTLKIQPAELGDSAVYLCASKLMRERLVNEQYFGPGTRLLVL.